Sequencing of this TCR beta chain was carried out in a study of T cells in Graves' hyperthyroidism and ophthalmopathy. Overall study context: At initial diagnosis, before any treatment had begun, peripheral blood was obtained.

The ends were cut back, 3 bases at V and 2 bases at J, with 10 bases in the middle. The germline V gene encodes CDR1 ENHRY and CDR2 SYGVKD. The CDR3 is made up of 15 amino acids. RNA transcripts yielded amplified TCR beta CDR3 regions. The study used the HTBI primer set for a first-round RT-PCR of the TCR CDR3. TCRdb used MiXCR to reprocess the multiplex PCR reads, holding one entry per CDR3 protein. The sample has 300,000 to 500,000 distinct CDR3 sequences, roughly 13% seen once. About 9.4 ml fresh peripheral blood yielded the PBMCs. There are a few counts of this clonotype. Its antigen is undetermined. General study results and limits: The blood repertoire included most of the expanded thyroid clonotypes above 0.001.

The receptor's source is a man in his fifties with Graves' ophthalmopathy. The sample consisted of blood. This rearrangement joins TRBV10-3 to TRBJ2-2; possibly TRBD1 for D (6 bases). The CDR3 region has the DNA TGTGCCATCAGTGATTCGGACAGTAACACCGGGGAGCTGTTTTTT. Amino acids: CAISDSDSNTGELFF.